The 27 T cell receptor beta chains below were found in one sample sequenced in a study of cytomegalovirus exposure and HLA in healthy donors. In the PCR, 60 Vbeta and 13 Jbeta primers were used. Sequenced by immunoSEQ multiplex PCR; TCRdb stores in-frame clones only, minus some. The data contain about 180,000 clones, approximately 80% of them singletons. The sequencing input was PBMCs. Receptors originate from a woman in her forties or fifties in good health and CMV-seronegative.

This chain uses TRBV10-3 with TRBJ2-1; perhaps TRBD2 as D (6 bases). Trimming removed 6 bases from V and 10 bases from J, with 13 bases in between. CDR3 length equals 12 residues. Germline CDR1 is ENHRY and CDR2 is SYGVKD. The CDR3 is CAIREGTGEQFF. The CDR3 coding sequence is TGTGCCATCAGGGAAGGGACTGGCGAGCAGTTCTTC.

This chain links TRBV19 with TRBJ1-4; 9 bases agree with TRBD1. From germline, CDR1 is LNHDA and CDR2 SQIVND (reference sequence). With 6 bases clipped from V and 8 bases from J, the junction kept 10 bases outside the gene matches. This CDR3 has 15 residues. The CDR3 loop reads CASSTGGAGGEKLFF. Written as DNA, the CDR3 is TGTGCCAGTAGCACAGGGGGCGCCGGGGGGGAAAAACTGTTTTTT.

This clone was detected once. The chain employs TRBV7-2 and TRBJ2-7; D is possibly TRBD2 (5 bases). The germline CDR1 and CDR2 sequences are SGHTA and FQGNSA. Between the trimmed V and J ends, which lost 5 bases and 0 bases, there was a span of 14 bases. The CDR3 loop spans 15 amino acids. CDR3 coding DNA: TGTGCCAGCAGCCCGCGACGGGGAAGCTCCTACGAGCAGTACTTC. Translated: CASSPRRGSSYEQYF.

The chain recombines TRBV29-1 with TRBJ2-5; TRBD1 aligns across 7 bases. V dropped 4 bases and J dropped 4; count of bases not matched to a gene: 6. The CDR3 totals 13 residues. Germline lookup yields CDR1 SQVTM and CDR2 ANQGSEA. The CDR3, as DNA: TGCAGCGTTGTCAAGGGGGCAGGAGAGACCCAGTACTTC. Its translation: CSVVKGAGETQYF.

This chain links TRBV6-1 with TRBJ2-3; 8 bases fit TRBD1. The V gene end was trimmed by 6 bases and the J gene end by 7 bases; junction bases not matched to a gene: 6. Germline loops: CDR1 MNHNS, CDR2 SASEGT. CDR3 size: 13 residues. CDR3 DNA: TGTGCCAGCAGAAACAACAGGGGGTATACGCAGTATTTT. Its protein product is CASRNNRGYTQYF.

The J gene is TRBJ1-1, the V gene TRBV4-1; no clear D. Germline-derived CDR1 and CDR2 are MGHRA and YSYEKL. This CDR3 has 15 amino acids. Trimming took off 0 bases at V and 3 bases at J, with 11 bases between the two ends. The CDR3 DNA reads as TGCGCCAGCAGCCAAGATCACGGGAAGGACACTGAAGCTTTCTTT. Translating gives CASSQDHGKDTEAFF.

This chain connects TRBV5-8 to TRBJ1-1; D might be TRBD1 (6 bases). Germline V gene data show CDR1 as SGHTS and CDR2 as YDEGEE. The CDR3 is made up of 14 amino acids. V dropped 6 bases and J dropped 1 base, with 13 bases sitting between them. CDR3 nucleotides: TGTGCCAGCACACACCAGGGGCGGAACACTGAAGCTTTCTTT. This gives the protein CASTHQGRNTEAFF.

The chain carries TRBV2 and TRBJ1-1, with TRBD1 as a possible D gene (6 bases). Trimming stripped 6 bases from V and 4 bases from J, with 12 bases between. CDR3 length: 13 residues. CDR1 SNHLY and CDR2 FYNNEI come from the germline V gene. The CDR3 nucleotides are TGTGCCAGCAGCGGGGACACTTTCACTGAAGCTTTCTTT. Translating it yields CASSGDTFTEAFF.

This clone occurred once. The CDR3 sequence is CASSLGLGTDTQYF. The CDR3 coding sequence is TGTGCCAGCAGCCTGGGACTAGGCACAGATACGCAGTATTTT. The V call is TRBV7-2, the J call TRBJ2-3, with 8 bases identical to TRBD2. From germline, CDR1 is SGHTA and CDR2 FQGNSA. The V segment lost 5 bases and the J segment 1 base; nucleotides outside the gene matches: 2. The CDR3 sequence is 14 residues long.

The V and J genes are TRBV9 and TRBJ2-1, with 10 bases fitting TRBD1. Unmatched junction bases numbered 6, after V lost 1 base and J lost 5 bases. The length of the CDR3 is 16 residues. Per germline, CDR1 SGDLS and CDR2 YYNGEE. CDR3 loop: CASSVSGQGFNNEQFF. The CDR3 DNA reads TGTGCCAGCAGCGTATCGGGACAGGGGTTCAACAATGAGCAGTTCTTC.

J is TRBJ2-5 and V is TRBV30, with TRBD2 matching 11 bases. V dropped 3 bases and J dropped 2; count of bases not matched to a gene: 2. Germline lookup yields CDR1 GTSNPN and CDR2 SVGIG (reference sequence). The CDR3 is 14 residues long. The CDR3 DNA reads TGTGCCTGGAGCGGGACTAGCGGACAAGAGACCCAGTACTTC. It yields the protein CAWSGTSGQETQYF.

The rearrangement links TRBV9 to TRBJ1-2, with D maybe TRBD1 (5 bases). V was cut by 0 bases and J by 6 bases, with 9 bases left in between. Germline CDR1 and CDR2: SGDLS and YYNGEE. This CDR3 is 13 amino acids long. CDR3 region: CASSVAPGNGYTF. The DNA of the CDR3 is TGTGCCAGCAGCGTAGCCCCAGGGAATGGCTACACCTTC.

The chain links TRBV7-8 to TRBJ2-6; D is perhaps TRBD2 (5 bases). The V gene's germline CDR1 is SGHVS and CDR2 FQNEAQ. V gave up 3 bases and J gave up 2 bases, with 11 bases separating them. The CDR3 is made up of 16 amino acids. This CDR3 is CASSFPRGAGANVLTF. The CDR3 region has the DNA TGTGCCAGCAGCTTCCCCCGGGGTGCTGGGGCCAACGTCCTGACTTTC.

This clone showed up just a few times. CDR3 region: CASRRQGWTEAFF. The CDR3 DNA is TGTGCCAGCAGGAGACAGGGTTGGACTGAAGCTTTCTTT. The J gene is TRBJ1-1, the V gene TRBV27; TRBD1 agrees at 7 bases. Trimming cost V 6 bases and J 5 bases; bases outside gene matches: 6. The V gene's germline CDR1 is MNHEY and CDR2 SMNVEV (reference sequence). The CDR3 totals 13 residues.

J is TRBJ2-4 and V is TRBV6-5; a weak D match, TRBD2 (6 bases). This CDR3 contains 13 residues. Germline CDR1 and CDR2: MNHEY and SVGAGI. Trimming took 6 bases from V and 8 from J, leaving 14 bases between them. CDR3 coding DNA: TGTGCCAGCAGCCAAGCGGCGGGATACATTCAGTACTTC. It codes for CASSQAAGYIQYF.

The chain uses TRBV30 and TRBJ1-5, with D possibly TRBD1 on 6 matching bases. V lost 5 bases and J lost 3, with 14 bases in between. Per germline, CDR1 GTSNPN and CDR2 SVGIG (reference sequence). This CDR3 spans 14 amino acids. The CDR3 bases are TGTGCCTGGGCAACAGGGTATACCAATCAGCCCCAGCATTTT. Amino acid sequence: CAWATGYTNQPQHF.

The CDR3 bases are TGTGCCAGCTCACCACTGGGGGGTACCTACAATGAGCAGTTCTTC. This codes for CASSPLGGTYNEQFF. The chain couples TRBV18 to TRBJ2-1, with D perhaps matching TRBD2 (6 bases). The CDR3 length is 15 residues. V lost 1 base and J lost 2, with 9 bases in between. Germline CDR1 KGHSH, CDR2 LQKENI. Full variable domain (missing parts from reference TRBV18 and TRBJ2-1): NAGVMQNPRHLVRRRGQEARLRCSPMKGHSHVYWYRQLPEEGLKFMVYLQKENIIDESGMPKERFSAEFPKEGPSILRIQQVVRGDSAAYFCASSPLGGTYNEQFFGPGTRLTVL.

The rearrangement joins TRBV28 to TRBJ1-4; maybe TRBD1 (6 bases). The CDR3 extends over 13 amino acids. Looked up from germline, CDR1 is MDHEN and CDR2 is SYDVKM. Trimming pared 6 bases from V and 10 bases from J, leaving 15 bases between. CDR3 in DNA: TGTGCCAGCAGCATACAGGGAGGGGTAAAACTGTTTTTT. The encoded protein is CASSIQGGVKLFF.

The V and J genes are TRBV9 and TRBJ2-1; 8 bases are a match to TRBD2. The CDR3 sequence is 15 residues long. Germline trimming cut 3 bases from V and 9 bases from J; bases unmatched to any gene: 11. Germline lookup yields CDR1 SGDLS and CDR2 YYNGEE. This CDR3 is CASSAPPGGEFEQFF. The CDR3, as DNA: TGTGCCAGCAGCGCCCCCCCCGGGGGGGAGTTTGAGCAGTTCTTC. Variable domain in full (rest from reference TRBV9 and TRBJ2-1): DSGVTQTPKHLITATGQRVTLRCSPRSGDLSVYWYQQSLDQGLQFLIQYYNGEERAKGNILERFSAQQFPDLHSELNLSSLELGDSALYFCASSAPPGGEFEQFFGPGTRLTVL.

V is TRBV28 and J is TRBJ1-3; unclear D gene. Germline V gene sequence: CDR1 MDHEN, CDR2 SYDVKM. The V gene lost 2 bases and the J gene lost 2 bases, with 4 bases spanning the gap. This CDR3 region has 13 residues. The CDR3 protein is CASSLAAGNTIYF. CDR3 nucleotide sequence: TGTGCCAGCAGTTTAGCGGCTGGAAACACCATATATTTT.

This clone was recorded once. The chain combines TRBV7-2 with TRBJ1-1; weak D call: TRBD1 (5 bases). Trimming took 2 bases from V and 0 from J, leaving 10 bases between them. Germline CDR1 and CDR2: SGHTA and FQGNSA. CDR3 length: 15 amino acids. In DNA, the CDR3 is TGTGCCAGCAGCTTATGGGCAGGGATGAACACTGAAGCTTTCTTT. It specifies CASSLWAGMNTEAFF.

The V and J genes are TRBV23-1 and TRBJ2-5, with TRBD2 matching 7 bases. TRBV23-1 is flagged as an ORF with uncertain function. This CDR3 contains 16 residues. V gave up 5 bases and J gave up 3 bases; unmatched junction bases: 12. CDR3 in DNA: TGCGCCAGCAGTTCTTGGGGAGGGAGCCCTAAAGAGACCCAGTACTTC. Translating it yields CASSSWGGSPKETQYF.

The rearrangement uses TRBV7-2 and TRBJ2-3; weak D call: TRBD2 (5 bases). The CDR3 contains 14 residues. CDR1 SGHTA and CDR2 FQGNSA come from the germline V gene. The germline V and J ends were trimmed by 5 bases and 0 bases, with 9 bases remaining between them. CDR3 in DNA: TGTGCCAGCAGCCTGAGCGGCAGCACAGATACGCAGTATTTT. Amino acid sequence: CASSLSGSTDTQYF. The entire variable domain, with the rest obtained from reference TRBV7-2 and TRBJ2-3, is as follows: GAGVSQSPSNKVTEKGKDVELRCDPISGHTALYWYRQSLGQGLEFLIYFQGNSAPDKSGLPSDRFSAERTGGSVSTLTIQRTQQEDSAVYLCASSLSGSTDTQYFGPGTRLTVL.

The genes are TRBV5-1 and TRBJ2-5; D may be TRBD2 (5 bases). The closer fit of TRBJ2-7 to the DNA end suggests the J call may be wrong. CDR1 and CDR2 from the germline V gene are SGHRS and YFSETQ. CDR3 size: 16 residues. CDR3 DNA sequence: TGCGCCAGCAGCTTGTATTCTGAGCGGCTCTCCTACGAGCAGTACTTC. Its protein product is CASSLYSERLSYEQYF.

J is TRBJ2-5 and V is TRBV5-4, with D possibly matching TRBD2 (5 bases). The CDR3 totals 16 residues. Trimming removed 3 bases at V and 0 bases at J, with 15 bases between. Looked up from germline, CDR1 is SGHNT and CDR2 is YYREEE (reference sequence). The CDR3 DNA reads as TGTGCCAGCAGCTCGGGGAGCGGCGCCGACCAAGAGACCCAGTACTTC. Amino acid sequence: CASSSGSGADQETQYF.

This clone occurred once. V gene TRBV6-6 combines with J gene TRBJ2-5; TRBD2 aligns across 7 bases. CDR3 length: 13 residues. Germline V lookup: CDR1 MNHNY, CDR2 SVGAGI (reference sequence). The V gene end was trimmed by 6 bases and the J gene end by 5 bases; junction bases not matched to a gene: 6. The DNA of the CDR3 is TGTGCCAGCAGCCGCCGGGGAGGGGAGACCCAGTACTTC. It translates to CASSRRGGETQYF.

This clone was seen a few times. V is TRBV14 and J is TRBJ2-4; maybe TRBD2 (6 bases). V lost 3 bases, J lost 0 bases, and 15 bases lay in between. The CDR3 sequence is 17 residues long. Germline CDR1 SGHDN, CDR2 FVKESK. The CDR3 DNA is TGTGCCAGCAGCCAGACCGGGAGCCCACTAGCCAAAAACATTCAGTACTTC. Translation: CASSQTGSPLAKNIQYF. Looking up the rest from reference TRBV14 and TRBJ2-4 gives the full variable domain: EAGVTQFPSHSVIEKGQTVTLRCDPISGHDNLYWYRRVMGKEIKFLLHFVKESKQDESGMPNNRFLAERTGGTYSTLKVQPAELEDSGVYFCASSQTGSPLAKNIQYFGAGTRLSVL.